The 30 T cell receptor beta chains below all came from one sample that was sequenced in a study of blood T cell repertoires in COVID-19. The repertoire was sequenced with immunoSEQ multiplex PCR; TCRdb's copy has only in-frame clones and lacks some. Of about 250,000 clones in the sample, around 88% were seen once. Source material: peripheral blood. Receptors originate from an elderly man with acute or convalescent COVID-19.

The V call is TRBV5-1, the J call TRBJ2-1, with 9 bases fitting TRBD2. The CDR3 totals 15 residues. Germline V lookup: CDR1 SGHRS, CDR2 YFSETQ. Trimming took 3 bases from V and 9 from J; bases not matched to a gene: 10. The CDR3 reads CASSSRGGAAGEQFF. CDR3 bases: TGCGCCAGCAGCTCCCGCGGGGGGGCCGCCGGTGAGCAGTTCTTC.

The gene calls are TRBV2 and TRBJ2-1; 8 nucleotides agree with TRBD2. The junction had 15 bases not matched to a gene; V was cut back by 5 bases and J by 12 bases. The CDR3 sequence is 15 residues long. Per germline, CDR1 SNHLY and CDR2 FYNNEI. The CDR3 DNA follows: TGTGCCAGCAGTCCTTTAGCGGGATCCGATGTTGGGCAGTTCTTC. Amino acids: CASSPLAGSDVGQFF.

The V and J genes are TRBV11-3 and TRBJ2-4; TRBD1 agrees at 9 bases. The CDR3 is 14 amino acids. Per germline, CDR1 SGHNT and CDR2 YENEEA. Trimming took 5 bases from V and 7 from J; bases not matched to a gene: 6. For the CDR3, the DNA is TGTGCCAGCAGCCTTTCTGGGACAGGGAACATTCAGTACTTC. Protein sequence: CASSLSGTGNIQYF.

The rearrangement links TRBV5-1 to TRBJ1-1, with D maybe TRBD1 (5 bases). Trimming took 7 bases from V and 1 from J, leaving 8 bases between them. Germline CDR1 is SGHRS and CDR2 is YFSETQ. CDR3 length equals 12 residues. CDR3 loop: CASSTANTEAFF. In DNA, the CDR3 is TGCGCCAGCTCGACAGCGAACACTGAAGCTTTCTTT. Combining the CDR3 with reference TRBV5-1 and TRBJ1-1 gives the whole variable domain KAGVTQTPRYLIKTRGQQVTLSCSPISGHRSVSWYQQTPGQGLQFLFEYFSETQRNKGNFPGRFSGRQFSNSRSEMNVSTLELGDSALYLCASSTANTEAFFGQGTRLTVV.

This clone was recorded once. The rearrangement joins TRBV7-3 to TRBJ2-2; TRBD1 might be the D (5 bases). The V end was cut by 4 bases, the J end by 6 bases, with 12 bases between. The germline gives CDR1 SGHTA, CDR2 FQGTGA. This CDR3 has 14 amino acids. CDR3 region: CASSSQGSAGELFF. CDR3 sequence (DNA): TGTGCCAGCAGCTCCCAGGGAAGCGCCGGGGAGCTGTTTTTT.

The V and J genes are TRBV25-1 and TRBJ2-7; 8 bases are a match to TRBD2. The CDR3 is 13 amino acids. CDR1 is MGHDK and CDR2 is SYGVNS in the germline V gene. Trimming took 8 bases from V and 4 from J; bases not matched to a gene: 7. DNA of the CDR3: TGTGCCAGCGGGACTAGTGTTCGGTACGAGCAGTACTTC. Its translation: CASGTSVRYEQYF.

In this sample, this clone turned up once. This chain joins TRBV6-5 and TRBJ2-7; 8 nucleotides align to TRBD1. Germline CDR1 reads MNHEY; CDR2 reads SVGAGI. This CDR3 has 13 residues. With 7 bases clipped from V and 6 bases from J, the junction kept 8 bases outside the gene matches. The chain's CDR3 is CASTMDRAAEQYF. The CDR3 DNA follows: TGTGCCAGCACCATGGACAGGGCCGCCGAGCAGTACTTC.

The CDR3 is CASTRQTSGGAKNIQYF. The CDR3 region has the DNA TGTGCCAGCACCAGACAGACTAGCGGGGGGGCCAAAAACATTCAGTACTTC. The gene calls are TRBV5-4 and TRBJ2-4, with 13 bases fitting TRBD2. CDR1 is SGHNT, CDR2 YYREEE, per germline (reference sequence). CDR3 length: 17 residues. Losses at the gene ends were 6 bases for V and 1 base for J; bases not matched to a gene: 7.

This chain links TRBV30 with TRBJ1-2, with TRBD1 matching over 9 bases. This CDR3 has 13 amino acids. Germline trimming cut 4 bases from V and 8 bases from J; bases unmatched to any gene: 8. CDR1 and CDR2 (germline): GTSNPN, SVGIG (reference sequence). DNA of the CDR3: TGTGCCTGGACGTGGACAGGGGCGGGGGGCTACACCTTC. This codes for CAWTWTGAGGYTF.

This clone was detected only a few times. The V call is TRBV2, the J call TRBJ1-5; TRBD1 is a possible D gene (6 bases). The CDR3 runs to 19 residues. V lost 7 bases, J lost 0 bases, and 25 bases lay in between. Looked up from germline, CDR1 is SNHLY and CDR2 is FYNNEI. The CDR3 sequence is CASTRDRLLKDHSNQPQHF. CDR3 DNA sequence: TGTGCCAGCACTCGAGACAGGCTCCTTAAGGACCATAGCAATCAGCCCCAGCATTTT.

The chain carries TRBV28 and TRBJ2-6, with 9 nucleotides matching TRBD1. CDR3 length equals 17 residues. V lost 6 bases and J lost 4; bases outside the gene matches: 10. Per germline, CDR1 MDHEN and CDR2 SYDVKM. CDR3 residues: CASSPRTGAQGANVLTF. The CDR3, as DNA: TGTGCCAGCAGCCCAAGGACAGGGGCGCAAGGGGCCAACGTCCTGACTTTC.

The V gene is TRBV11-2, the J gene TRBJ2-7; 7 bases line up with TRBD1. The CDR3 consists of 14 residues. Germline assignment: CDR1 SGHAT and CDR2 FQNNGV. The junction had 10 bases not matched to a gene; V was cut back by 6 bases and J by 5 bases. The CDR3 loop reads CASRLTGNGNEQYF. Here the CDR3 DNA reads TGTGCCAGCAGGTTGACAGGGAACGGGAACGAGCAGTACTTC.

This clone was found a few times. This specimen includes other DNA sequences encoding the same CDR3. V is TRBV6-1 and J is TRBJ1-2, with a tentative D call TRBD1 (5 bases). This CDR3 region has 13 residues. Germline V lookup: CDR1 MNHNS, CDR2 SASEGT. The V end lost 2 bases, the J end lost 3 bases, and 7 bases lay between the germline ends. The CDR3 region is CASSETGDYGYTF. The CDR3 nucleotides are TGTGCCAGCAGTGAAACAGGCGACTATGGCTACACCTTC.

CDR3 loop: CASKRPPTSGTVGNSYEQYF. The CDR3 DNA sequence: TGTGCCAGCAAGCGTCCTCCAACTAGCGGAACAGTGGGTAACTCCTACGAGCAGTACTTC. The chain recombines TRBV28 with TRBJ2-7; 8 nucleotides line up with TRBD2. The germline gives CDR1 MDHEN, CDR2 SYDVKM. This CDR3 has 20 residues. V dropped 7 bases and J dropped 0; count of bases not matched to a gene: 23.

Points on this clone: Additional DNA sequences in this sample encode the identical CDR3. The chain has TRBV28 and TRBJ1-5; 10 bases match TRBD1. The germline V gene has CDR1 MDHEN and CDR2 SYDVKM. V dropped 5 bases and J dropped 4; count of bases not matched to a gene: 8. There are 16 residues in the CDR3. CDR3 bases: TGTGCCAGCAGTGAATTTGACAGGGGGCGTAATCAGCCCCAGCATTTT. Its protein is CASSEFDRGRNQPQHF.

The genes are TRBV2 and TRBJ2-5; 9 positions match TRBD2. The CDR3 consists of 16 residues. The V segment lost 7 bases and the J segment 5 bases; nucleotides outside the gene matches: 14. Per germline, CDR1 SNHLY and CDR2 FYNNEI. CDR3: CASMQASGTPFETQYF. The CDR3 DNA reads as TGTGCCAGCATGCAGGCTAGCGGGACGCCCTTTGAGACCCAGTACTTC. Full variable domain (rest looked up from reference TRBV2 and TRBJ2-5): EPEVTQTPSHQVTQMGQEVILRCVPISNHLYFYWYRQILGQKVEFLVSFYNNEISEKSEIFDDQFSVERPDGSNFTLKIRSTKLEDSAMYFCASMQASGTPFETQYFGPGTRLLVL.

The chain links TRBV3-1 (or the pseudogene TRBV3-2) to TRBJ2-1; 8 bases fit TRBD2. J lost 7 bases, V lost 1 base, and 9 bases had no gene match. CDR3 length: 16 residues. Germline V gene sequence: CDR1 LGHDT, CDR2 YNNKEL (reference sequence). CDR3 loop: CASSQGGSGSRNEQFF. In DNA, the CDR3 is TGTGCCAGCAGCCAAGGGGGGAGCGGGAGTCGGAATGAGCAGTTCTTC.

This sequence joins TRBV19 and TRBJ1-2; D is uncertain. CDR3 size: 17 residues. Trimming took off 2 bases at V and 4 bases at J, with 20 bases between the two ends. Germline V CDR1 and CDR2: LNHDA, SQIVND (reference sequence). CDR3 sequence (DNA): TGTGCCAGTAGTATACTAACCCTCAGGAAATCCATCTATGGCTACACCTTC. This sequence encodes CASSILTLRKSIYGYTF.

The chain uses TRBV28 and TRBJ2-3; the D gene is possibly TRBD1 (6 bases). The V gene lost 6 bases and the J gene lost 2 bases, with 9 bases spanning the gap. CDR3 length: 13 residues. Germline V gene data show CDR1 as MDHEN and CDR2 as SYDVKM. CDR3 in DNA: TGTGCCAGCAGGGACAGTTCCACAGATACGCAGTATTTT. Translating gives CASRDSSTDTQYF.

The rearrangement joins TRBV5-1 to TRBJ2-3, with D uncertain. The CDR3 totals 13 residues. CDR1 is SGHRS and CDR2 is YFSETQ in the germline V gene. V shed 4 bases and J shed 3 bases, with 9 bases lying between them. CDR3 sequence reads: CASSNRQTDTQYF. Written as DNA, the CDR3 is TGCGCCAGCAGCAACAGACAAACAGATACGCAGTATTTT.

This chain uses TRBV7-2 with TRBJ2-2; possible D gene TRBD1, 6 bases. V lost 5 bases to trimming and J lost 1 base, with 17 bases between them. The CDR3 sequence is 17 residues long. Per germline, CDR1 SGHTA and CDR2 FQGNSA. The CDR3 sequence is CASSTNRAPENTGELFF. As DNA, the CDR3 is TGTGCCAGCAGCACCAACAGGGCCCCCGAGAACACCGGGGAGCTGTTTTTT. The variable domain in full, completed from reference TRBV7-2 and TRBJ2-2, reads GAGVSQSPSNKVTEKGKDVELRCDPISGHTALYWYRQSLGQGLEFLIYFQGNSAPDKSGLPSDRFSAERTGGSVSTLTIQRTQQEDSAVYLCASSTNRAPENTGELFFGEGSRLTVL.

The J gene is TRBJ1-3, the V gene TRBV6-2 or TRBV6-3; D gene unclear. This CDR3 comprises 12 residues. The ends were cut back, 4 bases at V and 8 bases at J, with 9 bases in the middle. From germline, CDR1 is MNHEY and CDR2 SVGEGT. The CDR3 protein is CASSSRTYTIYF. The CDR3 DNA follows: TGTGCCAGCAGTTCACGGACTTACACCATATATTTT.

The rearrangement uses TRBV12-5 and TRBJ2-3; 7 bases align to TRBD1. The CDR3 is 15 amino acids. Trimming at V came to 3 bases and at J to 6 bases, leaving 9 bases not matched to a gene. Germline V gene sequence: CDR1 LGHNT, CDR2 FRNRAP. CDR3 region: CASGFGGQASDTQYF. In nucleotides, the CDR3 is TGTGCTAGTGGTTTTGGAGGACAGGCTTCCGATACGCAGTATTTT.

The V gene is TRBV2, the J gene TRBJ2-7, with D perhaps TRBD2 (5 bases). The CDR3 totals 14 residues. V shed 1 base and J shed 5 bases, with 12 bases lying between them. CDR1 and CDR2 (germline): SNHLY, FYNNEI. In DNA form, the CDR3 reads TGTGCCAGCAGTGAAGGAGACTATTGGAACGAGCAGTACTTC. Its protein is CASSEGDYWNEQYF.

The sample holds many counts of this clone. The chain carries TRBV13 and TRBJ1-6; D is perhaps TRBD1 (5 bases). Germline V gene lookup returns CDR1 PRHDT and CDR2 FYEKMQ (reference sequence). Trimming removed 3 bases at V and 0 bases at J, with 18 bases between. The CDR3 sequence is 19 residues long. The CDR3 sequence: CASSFGTRAASSYNSPLHF. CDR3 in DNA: TGTGCCAGCAGCTTCGGTACCAGGGCAGCGAGCTCCTATAATTCACCCCTCCACTTT.

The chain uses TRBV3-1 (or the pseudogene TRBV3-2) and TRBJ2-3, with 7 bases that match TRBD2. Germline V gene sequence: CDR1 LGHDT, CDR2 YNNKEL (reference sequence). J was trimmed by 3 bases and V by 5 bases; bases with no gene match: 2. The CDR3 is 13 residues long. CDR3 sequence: CASSWGGTDTQYF. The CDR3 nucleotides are TGTGCCAGCAGCTGGGGGGGTACAGATACGCAGTATTTT.

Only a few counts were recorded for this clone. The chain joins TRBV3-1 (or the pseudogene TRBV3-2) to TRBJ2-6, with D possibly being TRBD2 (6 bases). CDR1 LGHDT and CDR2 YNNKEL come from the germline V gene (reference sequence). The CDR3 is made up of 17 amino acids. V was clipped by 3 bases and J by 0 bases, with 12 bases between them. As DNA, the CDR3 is TGTGCCAGCAGCCACGGGGGAGTCTTCTCTGGGGCCAACGTCCTGACTTTC. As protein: CASSHGGVFSGANVLTF.

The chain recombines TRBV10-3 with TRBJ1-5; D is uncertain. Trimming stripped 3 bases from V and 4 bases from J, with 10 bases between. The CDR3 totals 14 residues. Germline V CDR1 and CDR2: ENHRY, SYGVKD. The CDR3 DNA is TGTGCCATCAGTGAATTGACAAGTAATCAGCCCCAGCATTTT. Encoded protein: CAISELTSNQPQHF.

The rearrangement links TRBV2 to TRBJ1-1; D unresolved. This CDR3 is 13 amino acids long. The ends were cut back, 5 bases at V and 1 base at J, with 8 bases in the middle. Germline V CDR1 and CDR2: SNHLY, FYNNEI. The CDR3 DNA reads TGTGCCAGCAGTTCCAACGGGAACACTGAAGCTTTCTTT. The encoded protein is CASSSNGNTEAFF.

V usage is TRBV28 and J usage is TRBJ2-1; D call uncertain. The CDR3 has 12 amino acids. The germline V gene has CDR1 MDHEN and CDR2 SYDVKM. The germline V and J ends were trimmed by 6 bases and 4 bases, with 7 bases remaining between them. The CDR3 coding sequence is TGTGCCAGCAGCCCTCCGTACAATGAGCAGTTCTTC. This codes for CASSPPYNEQFF.